The rows below give T cell receptor beta chains drawn from one sample of a study of prognosis after radiotherapy for stage I lung cancer. TCRdb passed the multiplex PCR reads through MiXCR, listing each CDR3 protein once. The repertoire holds more than 11,000 distinct CDR3 sequences, with around half as singletons. This material consisted of PBMCs, taken before or after stereotactic body radiation therapy (not recorded which). All receptors derive from a donor aged 50 or older with non-small cell lung cancer. CDR3s include the opening cysteine and the closing phenylalanine or tryptophan. Each record gives: clone size, J gene, D gene, V gene, CDR3 protein, CDR3 DNA. A D gene is named only where the DNA matches it firmly. Some rows mark clone size as missing; the rest say once, few, many or name a class of expanded clone.

>NA|TRBJ2-7|NA|TRBV11-2
CASTITGVSYEQYF
TGTGCCAGCACCATAACGGGGGTGTCCTACGAGCAGTACTTC
>many|TRBJ2-1|TRBD1|TRBV18
CASSNDRGLSYNEQFF
TGTGCCAGCTCAAATGACAGGGGTCTATCCTACAATGAGCAGTTCTTC
>many|TRBJ2-1|NA|TRBV5-1
CASSFQGYNEQFF
TGCGCCAGCAGCTTTCAGGGCTACAATGAGCAGTTCTTC
>medium-sized|TRBJ2-2|NA|TRBV28
CASSFLDWTNTGELFF
TGTGCCAGCAGTTTCCTCGACTGGACGAACACCGGGGAGCTGTTTTTT
>NA|TRBJ2-7|TRBD1|TRBV6-4
CASSRRGQGIYEQYF
TGTGCCAGCAGCCGTAGGGGACAGGGAATCTACGAGCAGTACTTC
>many|TRBJ2-5|NA|TRBV6-1
CVLRGNQETQYF
TGTGTCTTAAGGGGAAACCAAGAGACCCAGTACTTC
>NA|TRBJ1-1|NA|TRBV5-1
CASSLDGMNTEAFF
TGCGCCAGCAGCTTGGACGGGATGAACACTGAAGCTTTCTTT
>many|TRBJ2-1|NA|TRBV4-1
CASSQGYNEQFF
TGCGCCAGCAGCCAGGGTTACAATGAGCAGTTCTTC
>many|TRBJ2-1|TRBD2|TRBV15
CATSMRREGKSSYNEQFF
TGTGCCACCAGCATGCGACGGGAGGGAAAAAGCTCCTACAATGAGCAGTTCTTC
>NA|TRBJ2-7|NA|TRBV6-9
CASSYPAGSYEQYF
TGTGCCAGCAGTTACCCGGCAGGTTCCTACGAGCAGTACTTC
>NA|TRBJ1-4|NA|TRBV2
CASSDEGRKLFF
TGTGCCAGCAGTGACGAAGGAAGAAAACTGTTTTTT
>NA|TRBJ1-5|NA|TRBV20-1
CSARIGSYSNQPQHF
TGCAGTGCTAGAATCGGGTCTTATAGCAATCAGCCCCAGCATTTT
>once|TRBJ2-7|NA|TRBV6-1
CASSEGEREIYEQYF
TGTGCCAGCAGTGAAGGCGAGCGCGAAATCTACGAGCAGTACTTC
>NA|TRBJ1-5|NA|TRBV6-1
CASSKARGQPQHF
TGTGCCAGCAGTAAAGCGCGAGGTCAGCCACAGCATTTT
>NA|TRBJ2-3|TRBD2|TRBV5-1
CASSLASGSPDTQYF
TGCGCCAGCAGCTTGGCTAGCGGGAGCCCAGATACGCAGTATTTT
>many|TRBJ2-6|NA|TRBV7-9
CASSLGGSSSGANVLTF
TGTGCCAGCAGCTTAGGGGGCTCCAGCTCTGGGGCCAACGTCCTGACTTTC
>NA|TRBJ2-3|NA|TRBV20-1
CSATVWGRTDTQYF
TGCAGTGCTACCGTCTGGGGTCGCACAGATACGCAGTATTTT
>many|TRBJ2-2|TRBD1|TRBV5-4
CASSPPPGTGGTGELFF
TGTGCCAGCAGCCCACCGCCCGGGACAGGGGGCACCGGGGAGCTGTTTTTT
>NA|TRBJ2-3|TRBD2|TRBV12-3/TRBV12-4
CASSRSGNTDTQYF
TGTGCCAGCAGTCGTAGCGGGAACACAGATACGCAGTATTTT
>NA|TRBJ1-5|TRBD1|TRBV7-6
CASSLRDRSNQPQHF
TGTGCCAGCAGCCTCAGGGACAGGAGCAATCAGCCCCAGCATTTT
>NA|TRBJ2-2|NA|TRBV27
CASSLKAFGTPGFWELFF
TGTGCCAGCAGTCTAAAAGCCTTCGGGACACCTGGTTTCTGGGAGCTGTTTTTT
>NA|TRBJ1-2|NA|TRBV7-9
CASSLVLYDYGYTF
TGTGCCAGCAGCTTAGTTCTGTACGACTATGGCTACACCTTC
>medium-sized|TRBJ1-2|NA|TRBV27
CASRAQSETGLGGYTF
TGTGCCAGCAGAGCTCAGAGCGAAACAGGGTTGGGTGGCTACACCTTC
>NA|TRBJ2-1|NA|TRBV12-3/TRBV12-4
CASVPTGNEQFF
TGTGCCAGTGTACCTACAGGGAATGAGCAGTTCTTC
>NA|TRBJ1-2|NA|TRBV6-1
CASSEASGRGRGYTF
TGTGCCAGCAGTGAGGCATCGGGCAGGGGACGTGGCTACACCTTC
>NA|TRBJ1-5|TRBD1|TRBV6-2/TRBV6-3
CASITQGALGQPQHF
TGTGCCAGCATTACTCAGGGGGCTCTCGGTCAGCCCCAGCATTTT
>NA|TRBJ1-5|TRBD1|TRBV30
CAWTPRDRGLQPQHF
TGTGCCTGGACTCCAAGGGACAGGGGGCTTCAGCCCCAGCATTTT
>NA|TRBJ2-1|NA|TRBV6-2/TRBV6-3
CASTGESYEQFF
TGTGCCAGCACAGGGGAATCCTACGAGCAGTTCTTC
>medium-sized|TRBJ2-1|TRBD2|TRBV28
CASSPPGLAGEGQFF
TGTGCCAGCAGTCCCCCGGGACTAGCGGGAGAGGGGCAGTTCTTC
>NA|TRBJ2-4|TRBD1|TRBV10-2
CARQGTGGARNIQYF
TGCGCCAGACAAGGGACAGGGGGCGCCCGGAACATTCAGTACTTC
>NA|TRBJ2-5|NA|TRBV24-1
CATSVGGSQETQYF
TGTGCCACCAGTGTGGGGGGCTCCCAAGAGACCCAGTACTTC
>many|TRBJ1-2|TRBD1|TRBV18
CASSPWTGGNYGYTF
TGTGCCAGCTCACCCTGGACAGGGGGAAACTATGGCTACACCTTC
>NA|TRBJ2-3|NA|TRBV30
CAWTPLGISTDTQYF
TGTGCCTGGACACCCCTCGGGATTAGCACAGATACGCAGTATTTT
>many|TRBJ1-4|NA|TRBV28
CASSLISGGNEKLFF
TGTGCCAGCAGTTTGATCTCGGGGGGGAATGAAAAACTGTTTTTT
>NA|TRBJ2-3|NA|TRBV30
CAWSGGGTDTQYF
TGTGCCTGGAGTGGGGGGGGCACAGATACGCAGTATTTT
>many|TRBJ2-1|NA|TRBV5-1
CASRWQSSYNEQFF
TGCGCCAGCAGGTGGCAGAGCTCCTACAATGAGCAGTTCTTC
>medium-sized|TRBJ1-3|NA|TRBV30
CAWTLWEDDTIYF
TGTGCCTGGACTCTATGGGAGGACGACACCATATATTTT
>NA|TRBJ1-1|NA|TRBV28
CASMGSQCIIEAFF
TGTGCCAGCATGGGCTCTCAGTGTATCATTGAAGCTTTCTTT
>once|TRBJ1-3|NA|TRBV30
CAWRTDGNTIYF
TGTGCCTGGAGGACGGATGGAAACACCATATATTTT
>NA|TRBJ1-4|NA|TRBV7-8
CANSHRTVMGMKNEKLFF
TGTGCCAACAGCCATCGGACAGTCATGGGGATGAAGAATGAAAAACTGTTTTTT
>many|TRBJ2-3|TRBD2|TRBV11-2
CASSHVVGLREDAADTQYF
TGTGCCAGCAGCCACGTGGTGGGTTTGCGGGAGGACGCGGCAGATACGCAGTATTTT
>medium-sized|TRBJ2-7|NA|TRBV12-3/TRBV12-4
CASSEGYSYEQYF
TGTGCCAGCAGCGAGGGGTATTCCTACGAGCAGTACTTC
>many|TRBJ1-4|NA|TRBV20-1
CSARRTARREKLFF
TGCAGTGCTAGACGGACAGCGAGGCGGGAAAAACTGTTTTTT
>NA|TRBJ2-3|NA|TRBV20-1
CSSQRGRGSFGADTQYF
TGCAGTTCTCAAAGAGGGCGGGGAAGTTTTGGCGCAGATACGCAGTATTTT
>many|TRBJ2-3|TRBD2|TRBV12-3/TRBV12-4
CASKTSGSADTQYF
TGTGCCAGCAAGACTAGCGGGAGCGCAGATACGCAGTATTTT
>NA|TRBJ2-1|TRBD2|TRBV11-3
CASSSRWRRVAGPYNEQFF
TGTGCCAGCAGCTCTCGGTGGAGGCGGGTAGCGGGACCCTACAATGAGCAGTTCTTC
>medium-sized|TRBJ2-7|NA|TRBV15
CATSRDGGPYEQYF
TGTGCCACCAGCAGAGATGGGGGACCCTACGAGCAGTACTTC
>few|TRBJ2-3|TRBD2|TRBV5-4
CASSSGLAGGEDTQYF
TGTGCCAGCAGCTCTGGACTAGCGGGGGGGGAAGATACGCAGTATTTT
>NA|TRBJ2-7|TRBD2|TRBV20-1
CSARVGGRGGESYEQYF
TGCAGTGCTAGAGTCGGGGGCCGCGGGGGGGAATCCTACGAGCAGTACTTC
>many|TRBJ2-1|TRBD2|TRBV6-1
CASRSGSGGVYNEQFF
TGTGCCAGCAGGTCCGGGAGCGGGGGGGTCTACAATGAGCAGTTCTTC
>NA|TRBJ2-3|NA|TRBV27
CAGSLSVDGTQYF
TGTGCCGGCAGTTTATCAGTGGACGGAACGCAGTATTTT
>many|TRBJ1-6|NA|TRBV4-1
CASSQLRDSYSPLHF
TGCGCCAGCAGCCAACTGAGGGACTCCTACTCACCCCTCCACTTT
>NA|TRBJ2-1|TRBD2|TRBV30
CAGGTSGSYNEQFF
TGTGCCGGCGGGACTAGCGGGAGCTACAATGAGCAGTTCTTC
>NA|TRBJ1-5|TRBD1|TRBV28
CASSQPGGRQPQHF
TGTGCCAGCAGTCAACCAGGGGGGCGTCAGCCCCAGCATTTT